This TCR beta chain was sequenced during a study of memory CD4+ T cells and cytomegalovirus serostatus. Overall study: Donors were healthy Belgian adults, under 10 CMV seropositive and 24 seronegative.

To note about this clone: Its target is not known.

Authors' processing steps: After removing out-of-frame reads, around 2.2 million distinct TCRbeta sequences remained. TCRdb's copy holds only in-frame clones and misses some; the assay was immunoSEQ multiplex PCR. D and trimming come from the DNA, and the V and J calls and clone size come from that table. The sample has some 45,000 clones, about 74% seen once. Study findings and constraints: The CMV-associated TCR signature appears largely within the CD4+ memory repertoire. A US-trained random forest predicted CMV serostatus with median AUC around 0.93.

In germline, CDR1 is ENHRY, CDR2 SYGVKD. V trimming: 4 bases; J trimming: 6 bases; junction bases outside the gene matches: 11. CDR3 length: 15 residues. The sort gate was single viable CD3+CD4+CD8-CD45RO+ cells for memory CD4+ T cells. This sequence joins TRBV10-3 and TRBJ1-2; 7 bases are shared with TRBD1. The specimen was memory CD4+ T cells from blood. The TCR was taken from an adult in good health and CMV-seropositive. CDR3 in amino acids: CAISVSGGYANGYTF. The CDR3 DNA reads TGTGCCATCAGTGTGTCAGGGGGGTACGCGAATGGCTACACCTTC.